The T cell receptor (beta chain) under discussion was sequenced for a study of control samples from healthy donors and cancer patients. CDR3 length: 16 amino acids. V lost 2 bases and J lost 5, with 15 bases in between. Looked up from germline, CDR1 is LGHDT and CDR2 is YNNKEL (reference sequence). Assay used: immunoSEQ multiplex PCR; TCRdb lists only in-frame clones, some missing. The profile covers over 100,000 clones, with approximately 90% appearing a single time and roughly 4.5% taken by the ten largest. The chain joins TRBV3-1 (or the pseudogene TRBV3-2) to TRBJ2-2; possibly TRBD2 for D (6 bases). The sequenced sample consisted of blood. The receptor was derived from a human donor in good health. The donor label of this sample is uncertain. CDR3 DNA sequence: TGTGCCAGCAGCCAAAACAGAGGGCGGGGTACCGGGGAGCTGTTTTTT. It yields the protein CASSQNRGRGTGELFF.